A selection of T cell receptor beta chains follows, all from one sample in a study of neurological immune-mediated disorders. TCRdb passed the 5' RACE reads through MiXCR, listing each CDR3 protein once. This table has more than 40,000 distinct CDR3 sequences, around 15% appearing once. Material: CD4+ T cells from blood. The receptors here all came from a woman aged 55-70 years with HTLV-1-associated myelopathy (HAM/TSP). Each CDR3 is given with its conserved first and last residue. A D gene is named only where the DNA matches it firmly. A clone size is listed for some rows: how often the clone was seen (once, few, many), or a class if it is expanded.

TRBV4-1	NA	NA	TRBJ2-1	CASSHVLRYRGGNEQFF	TGCGCCAGCAGCCACGTACTCCGGTACAGGGGAGGCAATGAGCAGTTCTTC
TRBV20-1	NA	many	TRBJ2-5	CSAREWSFWETQYF	TGCAGTGCTAGAGAGTGGTCCTTTTGGGAGACCCAGTACTTC
TRBV20-1	TRBD2	many	TRBJ2-7	CSARSSGGMQYF	TGCAGTGCTAGGAGTTCGGGGGGGATGCAGTACTTC
TRBV4-1	TRBD1	many	TRBJ1-1	CASSLTDRGLTEAFF	TGCGCCAGCAGCCTTACCGACAGGGGGCTAACTGAAGCTTTCTTT
TRBV20-1	TRBD1	many	TRBJ1-2	CSANRGLNGYTF	TGCAGTGCCAACAGGGGGCTGAATGGCTACACCTTC
TRBV5-8	TRBD1	many	TRBJ2-3	CASSSLLGTGGDTQYF	TGTGCCAGCAGCTCTTTGCTCGGGACAGGGGGAGATACGCAGTATTTT
TRBV12-3/TRBV12-4	NA	many	TRBJ1-5	CASSFQSSNQPQHF	TGTGCCAGCAGTTTTCAGAGTTCAAATCAGCCCCAGCATTTT
TRBV9	NA	NA	TRBJ1-6	CASSVGTGIHSPLHF	TGTGCCAGCAGCGTAGGAACTGGGATTCATTCACCCCTCCACTTT
TRBV18	NA	few	TRBJ1-1	CASSLMSTEAFF	TGTGCCAGCTCACTGATGAGCACTGAAGCTTTCTTT
TRBV6-1	NA	NA	TRBJ1-1	CATYVLNTEAFF	TGTGCCACCTACGTCCTGAACACTGAAGCTTTCTTT
TRBV5-1	TRBD2	many	TRBJ2-7	CASSLMGLAGGYEQYF	TGCGCCAGCAGCTTAATGGGACTAGCGGGGGGCTACGAGCAGTACTTC
TRBV9	TRBD2	NA	TRBJ2-5	CASSVGAGGPQETQYF	TGTGCCAGCAGCGTAGGAGCGGGGGGGCCCCAAGAGACCCAGTACTTC
TRBV20-1	TRBD1	NA	TRBJ1-1	CSARDQGQGNTEAFF	TGTAGTGCTAGAGATCAGGGACAGGGGAACACTGAAGCTTTCTTT
TRBV2	NA	NA	TRBJ1-2	CSTKSEGIGYGYTF	TGTTCTACCAAAAGCGAGGGGATCGGCTATGGCTACACCTTC
TRBV5-1	NA	many	TRBJ1-3	CASSLNTDGNTIYF	TGCGCCAGCAGCTTGAACACAGATGGAAACACCATATATTTT
TRBV5-1	NA	many	TRBJ1-4	CASSPNRAGNEKLFF	TGCGCCAGCAGCCCGAATCGGGCGGGGAATGAAAAACTGTTTTTT
TRBV5-1	NA	many	TRBJ2-7	CASSEPGRAYEQYF	TGCGCCAGCAGCGAACCGGGACGGGCCTACGAGCAGTACTTC
TRBV10-3	TRBD1	many	TRBJ1-2	CAISDYRGDGYTF	TGTGCCATCAGTGACTACAGGGGGGATGGCTACACCTTC
TRBV20-1	NA	once	TRBJ1-3	CSARDPRAGNTIYF	TGCAGTGCTAGAGATCCCAGGGCTGGAAACACCATATATTTT
TRBV5-6	NA	medium-sized	TRBJ1-2	CASSLTYNYGYTF	TGTGCCAGCAGCTTGACTTACAACTATGGCTACACCTTC
TRBV20-1	NA	many	TRBJ2-7	CSARAIGRTYEQYF	TGCAGTGCTAGAGCGATCGGACGGACCTACGAGCAGTACTTC
TRBV5-1	NA	many	TRBJ2-7	CASSLSLGGGGQNEQYF	TGCGCCAGCAGCTTATCCCTTGGGGGGGGGGGCCAAAACGAGCAGTACTTC
TRBV5-1	TRBD2	many	TRBJ2-3	CASSLEAGGGADTQYF	TGCGCCAGCAGCTTGGAGGCGGGGGGGGGCGCAGATACGCAGTATTTT
TRBV20-1	NA	many	TRBJ1-1	CSAKDPGGVNTEAFF	TGCAGTGCTAAAGACCCGGGAGGGGTGAACACTGAAGCTTTCTTT
TRBV11-3	NA	many	TRBJ2-3	CASSLGVGVRTDTQYF	TGTGCCAGCAGCTTAGGGGTAGGGGTCCGCACAGATACGCAGTATTTT
TRBV7-2	TRBD2	many	TRBJ2-3	CASSLLAGKEDTQYF	TGTGCCAGCAGCTTACTAGCGGGGAAGGAAGATACGCAGTATTTT
TRBV5-1	NA	many	TRBJ2-7	CASPFRVGGSSYEQYF	TGCGCCAGTCCTTTCCGAGTGGGGGGAAGCTCCTACGAGCAGTACTTC
TRBV5-5	NA	many	TRBJ2-5	CASSRGLGGPQETQYF	TGTGCCAGCAGCCGGGGTTTGGGGGGTCCCCAAGAGACCCAGTACTTC
TRBV12-3/TRBV12-4	NA	many	TRBJ1-2	CASSLRGSRGNHGYTF	TGTGCCAGCAGTTTACGTGGGTCCCGGGGAAATCATGGCTACACCTTC
TRBV5-1	NA	many	TRBJ2-2	CASSLVAGPTGELFF	TGCGCCAGCAGCTTGGTGGCAGGGCCCACCGGGGAGCTGTTTTTT
TRBV30	NA	many	TRBJ2-2	CAWSRLTTGELFF	TGTGCCTGGAGTCGACTAACCACCGGGGAGCTGTTTTTT
TRBV12-3/TRBV12-4	NA	NA	TRBJ2-7	CASSPGPSSAYEQYF	TGTGCCAGCAGCCCGGGACCGTCTTCGGCTTACGAGCAGTACTTC
TRBV20-1	NA	many	TRBJ1-4	CSASSRFRTTNEKLFF	TGCAGTGCTAGTTCAAGGTTCCGGACAACTAATGAAAAACTGTTTTTT
TRBV18	NA	once	TRBJ1-3	CASSPGAGTISGNTIYF	TGTGCCAGCTCACCGGGGGCCGGGACAATCTCTGGAAACACCATATATTTT
TRBV20-1	NA	many	TRBJ1-2	CSARGSYGYTF	TGCAGTGCTAGGGGCTCCTATGGCTACACCTTC
TRBV20-1	NA	many	TRBJ2-7	CSAREDVLMEQYF	TGCAGTGCTAGAGAAGACGTACTGATGGAGCAGTACTTC
TRBV19	NA	many	TRBJ1-2	CASSTGSGTYGYTF	TGTGCCAGTAGTACAGGTTCTGGGACCTATGGCTACACCTTC
TRBV15	NA	many	TRBJ2-3	CATSRDPITVTATDTQYF	TGTGCCACCAGCAGAGATCCCATAACCGTCACCGCCACAGATACGCAGTATTTT
TRBV9	NA	many	TRBJ1-1	CASSVTALNTEAFF	TGTGCCAGCAGCGTGACGGCCTTGAACACTGAAGCTTTCTTT
TRBV5-1	NA	many	TRBJ1-1	CASSLFPSLLNTEAFF	TGCGCCAGCAGCTTGTTCCCCTCTCTACTGAACACTGAAGCTTTCTTT
TRBV5-1	NA	many	TRBJ1-1	CASSLATNTEAFF	TGCGCCAGCAGCTTGGCCACGAACACTGAAGCTTTCTTT
TRBV20-1	NA	many	TRBJ1-2	CSARVGYRGYTF	TGCAGTGCTAGAGTGGGGTATCGTGGCTACACCTTC
TRBV7-2	NA	many	TRBJ1-1	CASSLQGRSTEAFF	TGTGCCAGCAGCTTACAGGGGCGGAGTACTGAAGCTTTCTTT
TRBV28	TRBD2	NA	TRBJ2-5	CASSSPSGRETQYF	TGTGCCAGCAGTTCCCCCAGCGGGAGAGAGACCCAGTACTTC
TRBV5-6	NA	NA	TRBJ2-5	CASSLYRWHGETQYF	TGTGCCAGCAGCTTGTACAGGTGGCACGGGGAGACCCAGTACTTC
TRBV20-1	TRBD1	NA	TRBJ1-2	CSAPRPTGQAANYGYTF	TGCAGTGCCCCCAGGCCTACGGGACAGGCAGCTAACTATGGCTACACCTTC
TRBV25-1	NA	medium-sized	TRBJ2-3	CASSVTGTDTQYF	TGTGCCAGCAGTGTTACGGGCACAGATACGCAGTATTTT
TRBV5-1	TRBD1	many	TRBJ2-3	CASSMEQGASSTDTQYF	TGCGCCAGCAGCATGGAACAGGGGGCCTCTAGCACAGATACGCAGTATTTT
TRBV29-1	NA	many	TRBJ2-5	CSVEVAGQSQETQYF	TGCAGCGTTGAAGTGGCAGGACAGAGCCAAGAGACCCAGTACTTC
TRBV30	NA	many	TRBJ1-1	CAWSTRNTEAFF	TGTGCCTGGAGTACTAGGAACACTGAAGCTTTCTTT
TRBV6-5	NA	many	TRBJ2-3	CASGGAVQYF	TGTGCCAGCGGTGGAGCAGTCCAGTATTTT
TRBV11-3	TRBD2	many	TRBJ2-1	CASSYRGGTYNEQFF	TGTGCCAGCAGTTACCGGGGGGGGACCTACAATGAGCAGTTCTTC
TRBV6-6	NA	many	TRBJ2-3	CASSPGMGDTQYF	TGTGCCAGCAGTCCAGGGATGGGAGATACGCAGTATTTT
TRBV20-1	TRBD1	many	TRBJ1-1	CSVQGRVNTEAFF	TGCAGTGTACAGGGGAGAGTGAACACTGAAGCTTTCTTT